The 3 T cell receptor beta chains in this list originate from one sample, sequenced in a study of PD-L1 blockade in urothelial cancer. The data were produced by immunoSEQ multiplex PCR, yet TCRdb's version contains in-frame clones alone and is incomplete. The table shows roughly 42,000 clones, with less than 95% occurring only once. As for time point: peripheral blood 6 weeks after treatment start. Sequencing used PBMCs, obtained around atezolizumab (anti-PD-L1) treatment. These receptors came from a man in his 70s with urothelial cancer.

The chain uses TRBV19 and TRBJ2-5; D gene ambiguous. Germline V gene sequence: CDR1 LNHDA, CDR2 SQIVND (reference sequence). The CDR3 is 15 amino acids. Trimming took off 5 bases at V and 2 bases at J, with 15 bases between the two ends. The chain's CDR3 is CASSAQHRRQETQYF. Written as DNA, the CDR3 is TGTGCCAGTAGTGCCCAGCACAGACGGCAAGAGACCCAGTACTTC.

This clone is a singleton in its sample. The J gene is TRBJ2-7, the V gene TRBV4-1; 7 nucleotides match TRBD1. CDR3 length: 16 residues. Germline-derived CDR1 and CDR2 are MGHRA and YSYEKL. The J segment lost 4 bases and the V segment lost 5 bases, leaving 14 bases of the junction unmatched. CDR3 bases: TGCGCCAGCAGCACAGCGGCAGGGGGTAGGGGGTACGAGCAGTACTTC. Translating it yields CASSTAAGGRGYEQYF.

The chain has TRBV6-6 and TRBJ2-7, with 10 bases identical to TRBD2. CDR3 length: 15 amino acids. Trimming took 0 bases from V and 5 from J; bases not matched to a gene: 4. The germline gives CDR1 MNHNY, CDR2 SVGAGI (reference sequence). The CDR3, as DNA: TGTGCCAGCAGTTACTCGACGCTAGCGGGGGACGAGCAGTACTTC. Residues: CASSYSTLAGDEQYF.